This T cell receptor (beta chain) emerged from a study of T cell repertoires in cytomegalovirus infection. Background on the study: CMV infection together with matching HLA type was indicated by public TCR beta signatures.

In TCRdb, the reads were re-called with MiXCR into one record per CDR3 protein. The data hold over 250,000 distinct CDR3 sequences, with about 20% observed a single time. Of note for this clonotype: Its antigen is unidentified.

Trimming took 2 bases from V and 3 from J; bases not matched to a gene: 8. This CDR3 has 16 amino acids. Germline V gives CDR1 SNHLY, CDR2 FYNNEI. The gene calls are TRBV2 and TRBJ2-7, with 9 bases identical to TRBD1. This TCR was recovered from a human donor in good health (CMV status not recorded). Some clones in this sample may be carry-over from other donors' samples. Sequencing was performed on cultured PBMCs, taken from culture after CMV antigen stimulation. This CDR3 is CASSELADRGLYEQYV. CDR3 bases: TGTGCCAGCAGTGAATTGGCGGACAGGGGCCTCTACGAGCAGTACGTC.